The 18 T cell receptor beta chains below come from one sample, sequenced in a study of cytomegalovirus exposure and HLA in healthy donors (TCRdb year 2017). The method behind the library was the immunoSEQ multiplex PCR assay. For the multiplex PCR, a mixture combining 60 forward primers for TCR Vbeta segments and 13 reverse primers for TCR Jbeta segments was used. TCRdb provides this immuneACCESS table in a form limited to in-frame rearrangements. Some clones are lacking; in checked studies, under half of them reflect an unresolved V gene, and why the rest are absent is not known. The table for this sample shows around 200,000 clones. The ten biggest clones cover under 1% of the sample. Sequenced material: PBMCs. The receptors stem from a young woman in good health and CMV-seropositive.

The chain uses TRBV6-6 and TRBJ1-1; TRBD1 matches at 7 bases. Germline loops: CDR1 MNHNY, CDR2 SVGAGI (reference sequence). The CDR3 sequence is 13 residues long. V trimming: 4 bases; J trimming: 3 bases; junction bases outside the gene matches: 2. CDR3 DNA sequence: TGTGCCAGCAGTTGGGACAGCTACACTGAAGCTTTCTTT. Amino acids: CASSWDSYTEAFF.

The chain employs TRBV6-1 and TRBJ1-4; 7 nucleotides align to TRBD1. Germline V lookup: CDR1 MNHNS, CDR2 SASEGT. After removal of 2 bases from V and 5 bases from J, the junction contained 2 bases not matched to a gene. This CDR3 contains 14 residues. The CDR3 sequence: CASSEWTGNEKLFF. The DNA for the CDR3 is TGTGCCAGCAGTGAATGGACAGGAAATGAAAAACTGTTTTTT.

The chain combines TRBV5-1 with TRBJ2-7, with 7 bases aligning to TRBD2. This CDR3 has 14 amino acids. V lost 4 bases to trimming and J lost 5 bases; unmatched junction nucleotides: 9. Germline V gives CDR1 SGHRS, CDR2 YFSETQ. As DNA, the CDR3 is TGCGCCAGCAGCGTGACCGGGGGGATGGACGAGCAGTACTTC. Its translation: CASSVTGGMDEQYF.

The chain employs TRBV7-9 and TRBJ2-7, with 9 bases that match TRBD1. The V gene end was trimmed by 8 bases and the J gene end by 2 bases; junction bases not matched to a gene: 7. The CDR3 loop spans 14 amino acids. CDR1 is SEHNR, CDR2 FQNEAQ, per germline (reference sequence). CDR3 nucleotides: TGTGCCAGCTCTCTCCGGGACAGGGCCTACGAGCAGTACTTC. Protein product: CASSLRDRAYEQYF.

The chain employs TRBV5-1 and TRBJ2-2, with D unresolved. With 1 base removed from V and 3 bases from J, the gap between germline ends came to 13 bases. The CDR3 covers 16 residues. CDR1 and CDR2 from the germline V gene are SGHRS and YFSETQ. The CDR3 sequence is CASSLKRSEYTGELFF. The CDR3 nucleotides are TGCGCCAGCAGCTTGAAAAGGTCGGAGTACACCGGGGAGCTGTTTTTT.

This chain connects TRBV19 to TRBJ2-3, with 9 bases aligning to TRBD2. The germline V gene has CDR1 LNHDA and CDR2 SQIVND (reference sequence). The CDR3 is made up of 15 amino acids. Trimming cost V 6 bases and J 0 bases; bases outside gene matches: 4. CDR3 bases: TGTGCCAGTAGGCTAGCGGGGTCTAGCACAGATACGCAGTATTTT. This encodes CASRLAGSSTDTQYF. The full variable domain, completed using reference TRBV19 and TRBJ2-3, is DGGITQSPKYLFRKEGQNVTLSCEQNLNHDAMYWYRQDPGQGLRLIYYSQIVNDFQKGDIAEGYSVSREKKESFPLTVTSAQKNPTAFYLCASRLAGSSTDTQYFGPGTRLTVL.

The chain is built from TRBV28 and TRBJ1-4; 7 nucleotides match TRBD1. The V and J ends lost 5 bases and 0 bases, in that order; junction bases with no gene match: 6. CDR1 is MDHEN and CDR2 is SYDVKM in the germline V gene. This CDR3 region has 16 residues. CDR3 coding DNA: TGTGCCAGCAGTCACAGGGGCGGTGCAACTAATGAAAAACTGTTTTTT. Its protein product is CASSHRGGATNEKLFF.

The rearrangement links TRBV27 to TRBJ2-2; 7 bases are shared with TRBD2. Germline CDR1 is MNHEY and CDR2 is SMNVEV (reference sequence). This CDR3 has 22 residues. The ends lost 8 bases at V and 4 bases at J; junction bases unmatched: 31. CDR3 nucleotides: TGTGCCAGCTCCCACGGACTAGGGTTAGCGAACACCGGGGGAACCGTCACCGGGGAGCTGTTTTTT. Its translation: CASSHGLGLANTGGTVTGELFF.

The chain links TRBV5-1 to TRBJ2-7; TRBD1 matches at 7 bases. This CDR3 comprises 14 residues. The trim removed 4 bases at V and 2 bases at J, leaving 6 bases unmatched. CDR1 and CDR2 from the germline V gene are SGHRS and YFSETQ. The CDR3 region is CASSLGTETYEQYF. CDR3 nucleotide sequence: TGCGCCAGCAGCCTCGGGACAGAAACCTACGAGCAGTACTTC.

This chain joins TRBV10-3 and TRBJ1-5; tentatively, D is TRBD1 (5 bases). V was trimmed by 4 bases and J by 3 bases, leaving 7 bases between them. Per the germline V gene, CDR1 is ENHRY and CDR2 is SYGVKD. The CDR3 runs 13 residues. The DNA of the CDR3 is TGTGCCATCAGTGGGGGCCCCAATCAGCCCCAGCATTTT. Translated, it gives CAISGGPNQPQHF.

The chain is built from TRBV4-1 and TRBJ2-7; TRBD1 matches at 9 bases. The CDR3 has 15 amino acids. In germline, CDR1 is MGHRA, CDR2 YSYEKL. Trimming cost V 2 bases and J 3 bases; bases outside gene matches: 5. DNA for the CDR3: TGCGCCAGCAGCCAACCGGGACAGGGTGGCTACGAGCAGTACTTC. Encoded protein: CASSQPGQGGYEQYF.

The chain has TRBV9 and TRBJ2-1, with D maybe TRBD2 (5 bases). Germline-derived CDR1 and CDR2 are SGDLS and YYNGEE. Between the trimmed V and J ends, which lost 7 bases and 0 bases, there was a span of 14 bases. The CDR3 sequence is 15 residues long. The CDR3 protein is CASQRGGSSYNEQFF. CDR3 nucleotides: TGTGCCAGCCAACGGGGTGGTAGCTCCTACAATGAGCAGTTCTTC.

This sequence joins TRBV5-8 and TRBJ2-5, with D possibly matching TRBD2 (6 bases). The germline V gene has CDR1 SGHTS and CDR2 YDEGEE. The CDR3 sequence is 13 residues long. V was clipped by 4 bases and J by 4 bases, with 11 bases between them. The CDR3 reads CASSVMGGETQYF. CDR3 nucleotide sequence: TGTGCCAGCAGCGTCATGGGGGGAGAGACCCAGTACTTC.

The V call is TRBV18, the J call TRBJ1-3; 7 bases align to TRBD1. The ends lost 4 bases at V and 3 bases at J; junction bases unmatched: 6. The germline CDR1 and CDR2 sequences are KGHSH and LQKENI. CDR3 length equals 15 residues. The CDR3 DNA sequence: TGTGCCAGCTCACTTTACGACAGGGATGGAAACACCATATATTTT. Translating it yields CASSLYDRDGNTIYF.

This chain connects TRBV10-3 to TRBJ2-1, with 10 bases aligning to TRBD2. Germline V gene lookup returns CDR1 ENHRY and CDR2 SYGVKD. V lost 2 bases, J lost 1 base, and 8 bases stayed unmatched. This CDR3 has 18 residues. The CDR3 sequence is CAISEDPSGGKSYNEQFF. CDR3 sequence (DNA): TGTGCCATCAGTGAGGACCCTAGCGGGGGTAAATCCTACAATGAGCAGTTCTTC.

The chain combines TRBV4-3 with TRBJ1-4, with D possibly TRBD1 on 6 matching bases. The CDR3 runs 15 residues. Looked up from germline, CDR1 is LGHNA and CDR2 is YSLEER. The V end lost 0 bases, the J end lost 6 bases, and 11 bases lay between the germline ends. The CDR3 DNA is TGCGCCAGCAGCCAAGAGAGGGGGTCTTATGAAAAACTGTTTTTT. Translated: CASSQERGSYEKLFF.

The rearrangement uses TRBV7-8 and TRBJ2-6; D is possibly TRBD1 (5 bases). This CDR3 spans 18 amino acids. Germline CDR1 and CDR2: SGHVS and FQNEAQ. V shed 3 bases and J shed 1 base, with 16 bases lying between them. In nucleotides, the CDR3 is TGTGCCAGCAGCTTGACAGTTTGGGTAGGATCTGGGGCCAACGTCCTGACTTTC. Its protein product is CASSLTVWVGSGANVLTF.

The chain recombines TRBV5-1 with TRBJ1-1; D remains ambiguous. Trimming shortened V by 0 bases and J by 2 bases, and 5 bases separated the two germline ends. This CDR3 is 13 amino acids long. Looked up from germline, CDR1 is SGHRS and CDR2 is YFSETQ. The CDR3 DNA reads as TGCGCCAGCAGCTTGGAACTTAACACTGAAGCTTTCTTT. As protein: CASSLELNTEAFF.